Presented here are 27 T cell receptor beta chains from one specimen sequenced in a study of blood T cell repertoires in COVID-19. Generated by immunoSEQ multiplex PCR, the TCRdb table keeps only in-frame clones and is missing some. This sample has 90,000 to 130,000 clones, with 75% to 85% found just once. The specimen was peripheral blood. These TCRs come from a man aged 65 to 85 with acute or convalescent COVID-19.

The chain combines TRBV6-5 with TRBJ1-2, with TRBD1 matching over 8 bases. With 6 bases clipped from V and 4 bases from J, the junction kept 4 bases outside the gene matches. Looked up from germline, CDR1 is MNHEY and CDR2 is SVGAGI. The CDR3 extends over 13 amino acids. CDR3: CASRTGVAYGYTF. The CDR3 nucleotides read TGTGCCAGCAGGACAGGGGTGGCCTATGGCTACACCTTC.

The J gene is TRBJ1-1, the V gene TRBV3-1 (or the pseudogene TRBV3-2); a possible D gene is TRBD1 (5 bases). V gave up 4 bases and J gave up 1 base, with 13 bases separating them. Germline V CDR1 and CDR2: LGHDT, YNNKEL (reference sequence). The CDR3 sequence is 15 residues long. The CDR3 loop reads CASSLSGGGNTEAFF. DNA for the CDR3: TGTGCCAGCAGCCTCTCCGGGGGGGGGAACACTGAAGCTTTCTTT.

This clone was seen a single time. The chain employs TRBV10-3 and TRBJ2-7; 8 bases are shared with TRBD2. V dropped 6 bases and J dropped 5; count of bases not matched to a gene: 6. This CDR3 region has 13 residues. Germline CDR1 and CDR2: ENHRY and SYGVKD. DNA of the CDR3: TGTGCCATCAGCATCGGACTAGCCCACGAGCAGTACTTC. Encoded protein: CAISIGLAHEQYF.

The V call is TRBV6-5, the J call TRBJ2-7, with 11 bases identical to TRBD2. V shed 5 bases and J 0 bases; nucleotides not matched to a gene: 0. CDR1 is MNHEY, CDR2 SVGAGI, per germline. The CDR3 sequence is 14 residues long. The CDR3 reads CASSLAGGSYEQYF. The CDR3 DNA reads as TGTGCCAGCAGTCTAGCGGGGGGCTCCTACGAGCAGTACTTC.

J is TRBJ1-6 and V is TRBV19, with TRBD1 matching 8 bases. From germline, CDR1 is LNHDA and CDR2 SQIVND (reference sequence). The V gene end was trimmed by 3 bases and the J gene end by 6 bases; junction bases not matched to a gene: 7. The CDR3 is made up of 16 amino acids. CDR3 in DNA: TGTGCCAGTAGTATTTCCGGGACAGGAGGTAATTCACCCCTCCACTTT. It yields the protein CASSISGTGGNSPLHF.

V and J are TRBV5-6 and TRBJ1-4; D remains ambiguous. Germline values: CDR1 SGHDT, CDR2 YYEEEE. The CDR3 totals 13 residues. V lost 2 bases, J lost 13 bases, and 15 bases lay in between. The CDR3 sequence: CASSFYPRRGLFF. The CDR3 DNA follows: TGTGCCAGCAGCTTCTACCCCCGCCGAGGACTGTTTTTT.

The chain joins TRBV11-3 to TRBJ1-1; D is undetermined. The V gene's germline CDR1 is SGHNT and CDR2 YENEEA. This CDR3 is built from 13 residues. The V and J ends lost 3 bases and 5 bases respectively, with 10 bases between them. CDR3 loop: CASSFQQNTEAFF. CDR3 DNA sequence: TGTGCCAGCAGCTTCCAACAGAATACTGAAGCTTTCTTT.

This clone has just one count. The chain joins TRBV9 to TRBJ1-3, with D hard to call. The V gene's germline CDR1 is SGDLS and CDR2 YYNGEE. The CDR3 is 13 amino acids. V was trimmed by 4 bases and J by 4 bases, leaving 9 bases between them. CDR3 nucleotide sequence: TGTGCCAGCAGCACAAGTCTGGGAAACACCATATATTTT. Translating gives CASSTSLGNTIYF.

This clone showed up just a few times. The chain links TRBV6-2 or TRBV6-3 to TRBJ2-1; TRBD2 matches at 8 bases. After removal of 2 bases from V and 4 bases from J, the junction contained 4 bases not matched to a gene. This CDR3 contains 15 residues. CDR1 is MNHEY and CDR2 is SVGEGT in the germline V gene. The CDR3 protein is CASSYVSSGYNEQFF. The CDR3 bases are TGTGCCAGCAGTTACGTGTCTAGCGGGTACAATGAGCAGTTCTTC.

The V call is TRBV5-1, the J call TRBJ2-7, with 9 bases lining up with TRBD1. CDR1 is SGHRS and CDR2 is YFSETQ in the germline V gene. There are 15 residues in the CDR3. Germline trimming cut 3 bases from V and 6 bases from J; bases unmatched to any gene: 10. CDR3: CASSSSGGQGFEQYF. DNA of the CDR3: TGCGCCAGCAGCTCATCAGGTGGACAGGGGTTCGAGCAGTACTTC.

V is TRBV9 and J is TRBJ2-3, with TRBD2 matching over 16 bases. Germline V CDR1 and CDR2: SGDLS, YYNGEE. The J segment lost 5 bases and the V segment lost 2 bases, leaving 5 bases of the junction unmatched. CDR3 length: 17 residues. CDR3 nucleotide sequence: TGTGCCAGCAGCGTGGGGACTAGCGGGGGGGCAAGAGATACGCAGTATTTT. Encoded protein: CASSVGTSGGARDTQYF.

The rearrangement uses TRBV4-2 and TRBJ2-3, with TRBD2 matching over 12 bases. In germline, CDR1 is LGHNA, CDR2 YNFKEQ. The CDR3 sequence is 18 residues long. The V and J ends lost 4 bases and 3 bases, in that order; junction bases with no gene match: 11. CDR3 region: CASSRQTSGSTQTDTQYF. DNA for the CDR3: TGTGCCAGCAGCCGACAGACTAGCGGGAGTACGCAAACAGATACGCAGTATTTT.

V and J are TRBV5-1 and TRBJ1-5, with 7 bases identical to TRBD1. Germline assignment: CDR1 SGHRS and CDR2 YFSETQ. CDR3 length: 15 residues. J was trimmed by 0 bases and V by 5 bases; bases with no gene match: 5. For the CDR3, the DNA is TGCGCCAGCAGACCCACAGGGGATAGCAATCAGCCCCAGCATTTT. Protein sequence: CASRPTGDSNQPQHF.

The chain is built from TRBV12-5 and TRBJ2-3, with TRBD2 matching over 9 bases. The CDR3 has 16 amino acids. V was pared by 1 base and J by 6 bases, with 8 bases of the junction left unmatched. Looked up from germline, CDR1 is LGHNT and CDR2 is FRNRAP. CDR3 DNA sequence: TGTGCTAGTGGTTTGGCCCCGGGACTAGCTAGCGATACGCAGTATTTT. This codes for CASGLAPGLASDTQYF.

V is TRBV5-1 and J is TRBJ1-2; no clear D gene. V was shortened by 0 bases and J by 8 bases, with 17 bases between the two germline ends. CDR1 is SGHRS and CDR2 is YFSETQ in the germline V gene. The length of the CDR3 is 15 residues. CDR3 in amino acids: CASSLVPGLVEGYTF. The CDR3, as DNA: TGCGCCAGCAGCTTGGTTCCGGGGTTGGTGGAAGGCTACACCTTC.

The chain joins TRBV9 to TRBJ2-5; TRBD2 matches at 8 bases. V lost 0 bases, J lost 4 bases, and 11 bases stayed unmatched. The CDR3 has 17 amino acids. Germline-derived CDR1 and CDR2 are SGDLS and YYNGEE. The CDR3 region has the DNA TGTGCCAGCAGCGTAGAGGCTGCGGGGGGTGGCCGAGAGACCCAGTACTTC. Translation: CASSVEAAGGGRETQYF.

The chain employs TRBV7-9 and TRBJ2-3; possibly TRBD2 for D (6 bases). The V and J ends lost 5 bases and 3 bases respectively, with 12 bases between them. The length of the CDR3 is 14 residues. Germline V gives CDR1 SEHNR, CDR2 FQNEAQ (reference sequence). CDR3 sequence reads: CASSPNGGTDTQYF. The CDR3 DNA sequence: TGTGCCAGCAGCCCAAACGGGGGTACAGATACGCAGTATTTT. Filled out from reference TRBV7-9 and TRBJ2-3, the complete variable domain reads DTGVSQNPRHKITKRGQNVTFRCDPISEHNRLYWYRQTLGQGPEFLTYFQNEAQLEKSRLLSDRFSAERPKGSFSTLEIQRTEQGDSAMYLCASSPNGGTDTQYFGPGTRLTVL.

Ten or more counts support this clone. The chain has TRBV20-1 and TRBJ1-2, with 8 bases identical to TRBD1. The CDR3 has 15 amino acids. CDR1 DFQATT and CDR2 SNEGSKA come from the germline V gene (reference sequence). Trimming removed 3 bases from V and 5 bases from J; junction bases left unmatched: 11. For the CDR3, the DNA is TGCAGTGCTAGTGGCACCGGGACAGGAGAGTATGGCTACACCTTC. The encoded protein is CSASGTGTGEYGYTF.

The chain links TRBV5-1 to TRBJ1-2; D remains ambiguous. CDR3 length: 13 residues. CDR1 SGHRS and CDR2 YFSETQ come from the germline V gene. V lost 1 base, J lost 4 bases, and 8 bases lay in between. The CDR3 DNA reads TGCGCCAGCAGCTTGCAGATATCCTATGGCTACACCTTC. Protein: CASSLQISYGYTF.

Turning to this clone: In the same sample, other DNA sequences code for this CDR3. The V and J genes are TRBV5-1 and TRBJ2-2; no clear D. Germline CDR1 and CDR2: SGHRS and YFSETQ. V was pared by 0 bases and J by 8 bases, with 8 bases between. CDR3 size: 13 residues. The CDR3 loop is CASSLAGPGELFF. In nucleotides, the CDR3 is TGCGCCAGCAGCTTGGCAGGCCCGGGGGAGCTGTTTTTT. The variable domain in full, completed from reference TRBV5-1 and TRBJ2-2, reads KAGVTQTPRYLIKTRGQQVTLSCSPISGHRSVSWYQQTPGQGLQFLFEYFSETQRNKGNFPGRFSGRQFSNSRSEMNVSTLELGDSALYLCASSLAGPGELFFGEGSRLTVL.

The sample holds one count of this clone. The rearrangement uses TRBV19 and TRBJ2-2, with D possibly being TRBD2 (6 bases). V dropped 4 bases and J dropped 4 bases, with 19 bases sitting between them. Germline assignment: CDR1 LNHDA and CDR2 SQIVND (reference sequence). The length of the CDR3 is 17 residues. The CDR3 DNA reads TGTGCCAGTAGTACCCCCCCCCGGGGGTTAAGCACCGGGGAGCTGTTTTTT. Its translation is CASSTPPRGLSTGELFF. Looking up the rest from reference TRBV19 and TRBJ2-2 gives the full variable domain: DGGITQSPKYLFRKEGQNVTLSCEQNLNHDAMYWYRQDPGQGLRLIYYSQIVNDFQKGDIAEGYSVSREKKESFPLTVTSAQKNPTAFYLCASSTPPRGLSTGELFFGEGSRLTVL.

CDR3 region: CASSQAVQELYGYTF. DNA of the CDR3: TGCGCCAGCAGCCAGGCGGTCCAAGAGCTTTATGGCTACACCTTC. The V call is TRBV4-1, the J call TRBJ1-2; D gene unclear. Looked up from germline, CDR1 is MGHRA and CDR2 is YSYEKL. V dropped 3 bases and J dropped 5 bases, with 16 bases sitting between them. This CDR3 contains 15 residues.

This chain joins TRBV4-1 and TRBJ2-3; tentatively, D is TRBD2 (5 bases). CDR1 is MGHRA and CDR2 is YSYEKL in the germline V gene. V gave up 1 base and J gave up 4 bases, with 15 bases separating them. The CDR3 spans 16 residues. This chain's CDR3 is CASSQAKLGGPDTQYF. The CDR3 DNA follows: TGCGCCAGCAGCCAAGCCAAACTAGGTGGGCCAGATACGCAGTATTTT.

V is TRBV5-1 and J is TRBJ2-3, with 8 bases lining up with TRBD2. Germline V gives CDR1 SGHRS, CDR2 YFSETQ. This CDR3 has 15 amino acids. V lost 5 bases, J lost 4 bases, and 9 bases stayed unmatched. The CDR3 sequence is CASRVSGGQPDTQYF. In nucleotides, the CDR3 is TGCGCCAGCAGAGTATCGGGGGGGCAGCCAGATACGCAGTATTTT.

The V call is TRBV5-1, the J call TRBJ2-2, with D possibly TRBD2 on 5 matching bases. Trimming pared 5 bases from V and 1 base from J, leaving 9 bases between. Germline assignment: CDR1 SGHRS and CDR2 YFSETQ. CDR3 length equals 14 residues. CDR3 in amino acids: CASRRTENTGELFF. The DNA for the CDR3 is TGCGCCAGCAGAAGGACTGAGAACACCGGGGAGCTGTTTTTT.

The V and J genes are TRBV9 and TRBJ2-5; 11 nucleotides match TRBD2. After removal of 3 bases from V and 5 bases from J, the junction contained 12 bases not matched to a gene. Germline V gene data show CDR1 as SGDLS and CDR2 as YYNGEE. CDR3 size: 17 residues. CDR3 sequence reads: CASSGRPGLADVETQYF. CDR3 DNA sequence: TGTGCCAGCAGCGGAAGACCGGGACTAGCGGATGTGGAGACCCAGTACTTC.

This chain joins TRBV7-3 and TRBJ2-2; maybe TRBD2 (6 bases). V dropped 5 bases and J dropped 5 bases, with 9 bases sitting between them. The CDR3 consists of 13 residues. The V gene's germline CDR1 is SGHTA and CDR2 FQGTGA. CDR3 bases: TGTGCCAGCAGCCAGACTAGGACCGGGGAGCTGTTTTTT. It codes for CASSQTRTGELFF.